This T cell receptor beta chain came from a study of spatial heterogeneity in lung cancer. General study results and limits: Expanded alpha and beta TCR counts within tumors tracked tumor mutation counts.

Unique molecular identifiers, one per molecule, were present on every TCR cDNA molecule. TCRdb used MiXCR to reprocess the 5' RACE reads, holding one entry per CDR3 protein. The table has over 10,000 distinct CDR3 sequences, roughly 5.2% seen once. This clonotype was seen at least ten times. What it binds is unknown. Time point defined: sample taken at primary tumor resection. Germline values: CDR1 SGHRS, CDR2 YFSETQ. This CDR3 has 16 amino acids. V was clipped by 0 bases and J by 0 bases, with 11 bases between them. The chain couples TRBV5-1 to TRBJ2-3; D may be TRBD1 (5 bases). The sequenced sample was lung tumor tissue, obtained at surgery. This sequence originates from a male donor with early-stage non-small cell lung cancer. CDR3 coding DNA: TGCGCCAGCAGCTTGGCCGGAAGGGGCAGCACAGATACGCAGTATTTT. Amino acids: CASSLAGRGSTDTQYF.